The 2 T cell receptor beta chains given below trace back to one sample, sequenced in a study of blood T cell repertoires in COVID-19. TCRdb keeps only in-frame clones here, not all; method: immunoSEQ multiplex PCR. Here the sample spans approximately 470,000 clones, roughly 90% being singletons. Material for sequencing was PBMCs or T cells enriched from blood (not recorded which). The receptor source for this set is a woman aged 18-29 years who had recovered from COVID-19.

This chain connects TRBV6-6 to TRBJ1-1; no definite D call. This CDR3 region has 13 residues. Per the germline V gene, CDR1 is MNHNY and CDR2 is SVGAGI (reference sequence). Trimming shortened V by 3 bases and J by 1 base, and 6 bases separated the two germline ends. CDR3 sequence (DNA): TGTGCCAGCAGTTATCGACAGAACACTGAAGCTTTCTTT. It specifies CASSYRQNTEAFF.

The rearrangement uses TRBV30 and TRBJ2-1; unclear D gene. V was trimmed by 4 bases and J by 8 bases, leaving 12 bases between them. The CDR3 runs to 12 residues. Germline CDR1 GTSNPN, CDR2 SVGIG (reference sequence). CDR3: CAWNVVTHEQFF. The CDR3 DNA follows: TGTGCCTGGAACGTCGTTACACATGAGCAGTTCTTC.